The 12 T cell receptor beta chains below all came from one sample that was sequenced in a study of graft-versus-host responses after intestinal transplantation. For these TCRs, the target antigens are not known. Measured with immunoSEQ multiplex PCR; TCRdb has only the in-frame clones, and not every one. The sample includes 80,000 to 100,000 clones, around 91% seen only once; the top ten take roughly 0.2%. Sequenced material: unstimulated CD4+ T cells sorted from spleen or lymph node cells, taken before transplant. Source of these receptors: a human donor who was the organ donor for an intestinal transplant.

This CDR3 is CASSLAGAGDTQYF. The CDR3 DNA sequence: TGCGCCAGCAGCTTGGCCGGTGCTGGAGATACGCAGTATTTT. The chain recombines TRBV5-1 with TRBJ2-3; D call uncertain. Looked up from germline, CDR1 is SGHRS and CDR2 is YFSETQ. The CDR3 totals 14 residues. Trimming took off 0 bases at V and 5 bases at J, with 10 bases between the two ends.

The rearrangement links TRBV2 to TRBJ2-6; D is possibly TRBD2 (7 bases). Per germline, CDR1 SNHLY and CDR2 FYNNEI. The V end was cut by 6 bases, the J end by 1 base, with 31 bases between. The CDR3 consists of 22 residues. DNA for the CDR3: TGTGCCAGCAGCGACCCCGGGGGGCAGCCGAAAAAACCTCATTCTGGGGCCAACGTCCTGACTTTC. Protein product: CASSDPGGQPKKPHSGANVLTF.

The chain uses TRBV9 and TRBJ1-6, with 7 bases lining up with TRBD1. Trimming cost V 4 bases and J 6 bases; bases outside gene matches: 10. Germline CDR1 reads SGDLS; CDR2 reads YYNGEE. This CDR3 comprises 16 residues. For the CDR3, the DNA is TGTGCCAGCAGCCCCTACTCCGGGACAGCTAATTCACCCCTCCACTTT. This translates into CASSPYSGTANSPLHF.

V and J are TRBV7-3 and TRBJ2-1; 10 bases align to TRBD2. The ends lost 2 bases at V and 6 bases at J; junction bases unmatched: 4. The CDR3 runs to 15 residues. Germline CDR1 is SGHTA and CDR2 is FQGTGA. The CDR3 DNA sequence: TGTGCCAGCAGCTTAGTCACTAGCGGGGTCAATGAGCAGTTCTTC. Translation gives CASSLVTSGVNEQFF.

The CDR3 DNA sequence: TGTGCCAGCAGCCTAGAGGGAGGGAAAGGTCCGCCCCAGCATTTT. This sequence encodes CASSLEGGKGPPQHF. The V gene is TRBV2, the J gene TRBJ1-5, with unresolved D. CDR1 is SNHLY and CDR2 is FYNNEI in the germline V gene. The V and J ends lost 6 bases and 9 bases respectively, with 21 bases between them. This CDR3 has 15 amino acids.

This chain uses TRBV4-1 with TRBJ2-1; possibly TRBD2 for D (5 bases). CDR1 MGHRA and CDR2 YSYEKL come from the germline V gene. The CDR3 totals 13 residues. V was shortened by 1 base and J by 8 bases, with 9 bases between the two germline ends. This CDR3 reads CASSQAAVDEQFF. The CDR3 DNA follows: TGCGCCAGCAGCCAAGCAGCGGTCGATGAGCAGTTCTTC.

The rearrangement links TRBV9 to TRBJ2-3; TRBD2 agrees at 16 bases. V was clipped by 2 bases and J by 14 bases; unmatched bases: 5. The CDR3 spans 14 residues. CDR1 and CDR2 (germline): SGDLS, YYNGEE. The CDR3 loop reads CASSVGTSGGALYF. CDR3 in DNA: TGTGCCAGCAGCGTTGGGACTAGCGGGGGGGCCTTGTATTTT.

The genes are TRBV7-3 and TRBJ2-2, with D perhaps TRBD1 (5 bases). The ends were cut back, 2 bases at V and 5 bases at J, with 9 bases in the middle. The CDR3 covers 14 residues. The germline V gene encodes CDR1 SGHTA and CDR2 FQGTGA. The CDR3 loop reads CASSLGAGTGELFF. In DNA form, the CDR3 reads TGTGCCAGCAGCTTAGGGGCAGGAACCGGGGAGCTGTTTTTT.

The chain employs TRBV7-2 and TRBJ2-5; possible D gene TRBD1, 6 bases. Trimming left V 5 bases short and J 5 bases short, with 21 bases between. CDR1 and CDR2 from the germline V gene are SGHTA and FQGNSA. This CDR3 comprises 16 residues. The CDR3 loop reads CASSPQPSTGGETQYF. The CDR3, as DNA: TGTGCCAGCAGCCCACAACCCTCGACAGGCGGGGAGACCCAGTACTTC. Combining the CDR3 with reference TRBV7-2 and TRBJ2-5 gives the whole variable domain GAGVSQSPSNKVTEKGKDVELRCDPISGHTALYWYRQSLGQGLEFLIYFQGNSAPDKSGLPSDRFSAERTGGSVSTLTIQRTQQEDSAVYLCASSPQPSTGGETQYFGPGTRLLVL.

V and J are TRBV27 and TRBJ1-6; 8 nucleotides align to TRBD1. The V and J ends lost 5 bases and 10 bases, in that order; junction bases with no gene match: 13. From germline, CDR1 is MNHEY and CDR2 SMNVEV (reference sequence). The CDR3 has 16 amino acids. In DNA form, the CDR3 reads TGTGCCAGCAGTCTCAGGGGGCGCGGGACGGGCTCACCCCTCCACTTT. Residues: CASSLRGRGTGSPLHF.

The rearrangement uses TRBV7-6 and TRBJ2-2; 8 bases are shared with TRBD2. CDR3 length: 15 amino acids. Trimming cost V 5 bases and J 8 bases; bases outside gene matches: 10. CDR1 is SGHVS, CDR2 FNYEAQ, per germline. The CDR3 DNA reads TGTGCCAGCAGCAAACAAGCGGGGGCGGCTGGGGAGCTGTTTTTT. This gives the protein CASSKQAGAAGELFF. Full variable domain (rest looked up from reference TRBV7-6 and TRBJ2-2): GAGVSQSPRYKVTKRGQDVALRCDPISGHVSLYWYRQALGQGPEFLTYFNYEAQQDKSGLPNDRFSAERPEGSISTLTIQRTEQRDSAMYRCASSKQAGAAGELFFGEGSRLTVL.

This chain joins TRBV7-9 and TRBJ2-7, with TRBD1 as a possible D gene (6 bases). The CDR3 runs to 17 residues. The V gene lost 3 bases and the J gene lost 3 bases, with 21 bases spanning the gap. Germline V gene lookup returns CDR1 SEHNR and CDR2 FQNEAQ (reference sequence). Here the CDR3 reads CASSFNFHRDENYEQYF. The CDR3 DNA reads TGTGCCAGCAGCTTTAACTTCCACAGGGACGAAAACTACGAGCAGTACTTC. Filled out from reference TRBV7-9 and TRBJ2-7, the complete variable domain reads DTGVSQNPRHKITKRGQNVTFRCDPISEHNRLYWYRQTLGQGPEFLTYFQNEAQLEKSRLLSDRFSAERPKGSFSTLEIQRTEQGDSAMYLCASSFNFHRDENYEQYFGPGTRLTVT.